The present T cell receptor beta chain was sequenced within a study of radiotherapy plus CTLA-4 blockade in lung cancer. Sequencing was performed with immunoSEQ multiplex PCR; in TCRdb, only in-frame clones are kept and a portion is missing. Of about 90,000 clones in the sample, around 81% were seen once. Focal radiation plus CTLA-4 blockade with ipilimumab was given to patients with chemo-refractory metastatic non-small-cell lung cancer. Note on this clone: Its target is unknown.

Points from the study as a whole: After treatment with radiotherapy plus ipilimumab, TCR clones that came from the tumor expanded in blood.

Trimming at V came to 8 bases and at J to 4 bases, leaving 13 bases not matched to a gene. CDR1 and CDR2 (germline): LNHNV, YYDKDF (reference sequence). The CDR3 spans 16 residues. The gene calls are TRBV15 and TRBJ1-2, with TRBD1 identical over 10 bases. The material sequenced was peripheral blood, taken from a patient treated with radiotherapy plus ipilimumab. The TCR sequence derives from a human donor with non-small cell lung cancer that progressed on radiotherapy plus ipilimumab. For the CDR3, the DNA is TGTGCCACCTCCCTTCCGGGGGGACAGGGGCCCTATGGCTACACCTTC. The encoded protein is CATSLPGGQGPYGYTF. Combining the CDR3 with reference TRBV15 and TRBJ1-2 gives the whole variable domain DAMVIQNPRYQVTQFGKPVTLSCSQTLNHNVMYWYQQKSSQAPKLLFHYYDKDFNNEADTPDNFQSRRPNTSFCFLDIRSPGLGDTAMYLCATSLPGGQGPYGYTFGSGTRLTVV.